This T cell receptor beta chain originates from a study of technical replicates of blood from a handful of donors. With V trimmed by 1 base and J by 6 bases, 2 bases remained unmatched. Per germline, CDR1 SNHLY and CDR2 FYNNEI. This CDR3 is 14 amino acids long. Assay used: immunoSEQ multiplex PCR; TCRdb lists only in-frame clones, some missing. This table has tens of thousands of clones, roughly 95% appearing once. This receptor was identified in a human donor in good health. Some clones in this sample may be carry-over from other donors' samples. This sequence joins TRBV2 and TRBJ2-1; 8 positions match TRBD2. The sample consisted of PBMCs. The CDR3 here is CASSEDGRANEQFF. The DNA of the CDR3 is TGTGCCAGCAGTGAAGACGGGAGGGCCAATGAGCAGTTCTTC.